Each of the 30 T cell receptor beta chains below was sequenced from the same sample in a study of T cell changes during pregnancy in multiple sclerosis. Some clones are missing from TCRdb's copy, which holds only in-frame ones; the method was immunoSEQ multiplex PCR. The sample holds around 75,000 clones, over 85% seen once. This sample comprised CD4+ T cells from peripheral blood mononuclear cells, obtained after pregnancy. The origin of the receptors is a female donor with multiple sclerosis, enrolled in a pregnancy study.

This clone occurred a few times. The chain has TRBV30 and TRBJ1-1, with no clear D. The V end was cut by 0 bases, the J end by 4 bases, with 9 bases between. Germline assignment: CDR1 GTSNPN and CDR2 SVGIG (reference sequence). The CDR3 extends over 13 amino acids. CDR3 amino acids: CAWSVSGVTEAFF. The CDR3 nucleotides read TGTGCCTGGAGTGTAAGTGGAGTCACTGAAGCTTTCTTT.

V and J are TRBV19 and TRBJ2-1; 10 bases map to TRBD2. V trimming: 1 base; J trimming: 8 bases; junction bases outside the gene matches: 8. Germline V gives CDR1 LNHDA, CDR2 SQIVND (reference sequence). The CDR3 extends over 16 amino acids. CDR3 sequence (DNA): TGTGCCAGTAGTATAGGGCCAGCGGGAGGGGCCCATGAGCAGTTCTTC. This gives the protein CASSIGPAGGAHEQFF.

V is TRBV4-3 and J is TRBJ1-4; no clear D gene. Germline V gives CDR1 LGHNA, CDR2 YSLEER. The CDR3 totals 15 residues. Trimming pared 1 base from V and 10 bases from J, leaving 16 bases between. The CDR3 region has the DNA TGCGCCAGCAGCCAAGTTGGAGGTTTAGCGTCAAAACTGTTTTTT. Translating gives CASSQVGGLASKLFF.

The V and J genes are TRBV7-2 and TRBJ1-1; D gene uncertain. CDR3 length: 12 amino acids. Germline assignment: CDR1 SGHTA and CDR2 FQGNSA. Trimming took off 4 bases at V and 6 bases at J, with 9 bases between the two ends. DNA of the CDR3: TGTGCCAGCAGCTCAAAGTTAGCTGAAGCTTTCTTT. Encoded protein: CASSSKLAEAFF. The full variable domain, its missing parts supplied by reference TRBV7-2 and TRBJ1-1, is GAGVSQSPSNKVTEKGKDVELRCDPISGHTALYWYRQSLGQGLEFLIYFQGNSAPDKSGLPSDRFSAERTGGSVSTLTIQRTQQEDSAVYLCASSSKLAEAFFGQGTRLTVV.

The chain employs TRBV28 and TRBJ2-7; D gene uncertain. The V and J ends lost 5 bases and 3 bases respectively, with 11 bases between them. The CDR3 loop spans 13 amino acids. Looked up from germline, CDR1 is MDHEN and CDR2 is SYDVKM. CDR3 nucleotide sequence: TGTGCCAGCAGTCCCCCCCGGTTCTACGAGCAGTACTTC. It codes for CASSPPRFYEQYF.

The chain employs TRBV14 and TRBJ2-5, with 8 bases identical to TRBD1. This CDR3 has 15 amino acids. Germline CDR1 and CDR2: SGHDN and FVKESK. V shed 5 bases, J shed 4 bases, and the junction held 9 bases outside the gene matches. CDR3 sequence: CASSADRGWRETQYF. DNA for the CDR3: TGTGCCAGCAGCGCAGACAGGGGTTGGAGAGAGACCCAGTACTTC. Variable domain in full (rest from reference TRBV14 and TRBJ2-5): EAGVTQFPSHSVIEKGQTVTLRCDPISGHDNLYWYRRVMGKEIKFLLHFVKESKQDESGMPNNRFLAERTGGTYSTLKVQPAELEDSGVYFCASSADRGWRETQYFGPGTRLLVL.

This clone appeared a single time. The gene calls are TRBV6-1 and TRBJ1-5; D unresolved. CDR3 size: 11 residues. CDR1 is MNHNS, CDR2 SASEGT, per germline. With 8 bases removed from V and 4 bases from J, the gap between germline ends came to 6 bases. The CDR3, as DNA: TGTGCCAGCCAGGAAAATCAGCCCCAGCATTTT. It translates to CASQENQPQHF.

The rearrangement uses TRBV29-1 and TRBJ1-2, with D possibly TRBD1 on 5 matching bases. The V gene lost 2 bases and the J gene lost 1 base, with 17 bases spanning the gap. This CDR3 has 16 amino acids. Germline values: CDR1 SQVTM, CDR2 ANQGSEA. The CDR3 is CSVEKGAGWVNYGYTF. The CDR3 bases are TGCAGCGTTGAAAAAGGAGCAGGGTGGGTTAACTATGGCTACACCTTC.

The V and J genes are TRBV25-1 and TRBJ1-3, with unresolved D. V gave up 3 bases and J gave up 0 bases, with 6 bases separating them. The germline V gene has CDR1 MGHDK and CDR2 SYGVNS. This CDR3 region has 14 residues. The chain's CDR3 is CASSDPGSGNTIYF. The CDR3 DNA is TGTGCCAGCAGTGATCCCGGCTCTGGAAACACCATATATTTT. The full variable domain, with the rest looked up from reference TRBV25-1 and TRBJ1-3, is EADIYQTPRYLVIGTGKKITLECSQTMGHDKMYWYQQDPGMELHLIHYSYGVNSTEKGDLSSESTVSRIRTEHFPLTLESARPSHTSQYLCASSDPGSGNTIYFGEGSWLTVV.

The J gene is TRBJ2-1, the V gene TRBV7-6, with TRBD2 as a possible D gene (5 bases). The germline CDR1 and CDR2 sequences are SGHVS and FNYEAQ. This CDR3 has 16 amino acids. V was cut by 5 bases and J by 0 bases, with 14 bases left in between. CDR3 in amino acids: CASSLQRGYSYNEQFF. The CDR3 nucleotides are TGTGCCAGCAGCCTACAACGGGGATACTCCTACAATGAGCAGTTCTTC. Looking up the rest from reference TRBV7-6 and TRBJ2-1 gives the full variable domain: GAGVSQSPRYKVTKRGQDVALRCDPISGHVSLYWYRQALGQGPEFLTYFNYEAQQDKSGLPNDRFSAERPEGSISTLTIQRTEQRDSAMYRCASSLQRGYSYNEQFFGPGTRLTVL.

The chain recombines TRBV28 with TRBJ2-5; 10 nucleotides agree with TRBD2. V was pared by 4 bases and J by 5 bases, with 19 bases of the junction left unmatched. Germline loops: CDR1 MDHEN, CDR2 SYDVKM. The CDR3 covers 19 residues. CDR3 protein: CASSSNRPTSGIEIETQYF. CDR3 sequence (DNA): TGTGCCAGCAGTTCGAACAGACCCACTAGCGGGATTGAGATTGAGACCCAGTACTTC.

The V call is TRBV19, the J call TRBJ2-7; D may be TRBD2 (5 bases). The CDR3 length is 14 residues. V was pared by 5 bases and J by 0 bases, with 11 bases between. CDR1 is LNHDA, CDR2 SQIVND, per germline (reference sequence). The CDR3 bases are TGTGCCAGTAGTGAACAAACTAGCTCCTACGAGCAGTACTTC. Its translation: CASSEQTSSYEQYF.

The V gene is TRBV6-5, the J gene TRBJ2-5; 8 nucleotides match TRBD2. CDR1 and CDR2 (germline): MNHEY, SVGAGI. The CDR3 loop spans 15 amino acids. J gave up 2 bases and V 4 bases, and 6 bases lay outside the gene matches. The CDR3 protein is CASSSAGARQETQYF. The CDR3 DNA sequence: TGTGCCAGCAGTTCAGCGGGAGCCCGACAAGAGACCCAGTACTTC.

The CDR3 is CASSPPGQGYTGELFF. DNA for the CDR3: TGTGCCAGCAGCCCCCCCGGACAGGGCTACACCGGGGAGCTGTTTTTT. The gene calls are TRBV28 and TRBJ2-2; the match to TRBD1 covers 8 bases. J gave up 3 bases and V 6 bases, and 9 bases lay outside the gene matches. This CDR3 has 16 amino acids. Germline CDR1 reads MDHEN; CDR2 reads SYDVKM.

The rearrangement uses TRBV7-8 and TRBJ1-1; D gene ambiguous. The CDR3 is made up of 14 amino acids. V was clipped by 2 bases and J by 7 bases, with 14 bases between them. Germline loops: CDR1 SGHVS, CDR2 FQNEAQ. The CDR3, as DNA: TGTGCCAGCAGCTTAACAACCTCCCGGGATGAAGCTTTCTTT. It specifies CASSLTTSRDEAFF.

For the CDR3, the DNA is TGTGCCAGCAGCTCGAGGGACAGGGGGTCGACGGATGCAACTAATGAAAAACTGTTTTTT. Protein sequence: CASSSRDRGSTDATNEKLFF. This rearrangement joins TRBV9 to TRBJ1-4, with 11 positions matching TRBD1. The CDR3 is made up of 20 amino acids. The trim removed 4 bases at V and 0 bases at J, leaving 14 bases unmatched. Germline values: CDR1 SGDLS, CDR2 YYNGEE.

This clone was found once. V gene TRBV5-1 combines with J gene TRBJ2-1, with 11 nucleotides matching TRBD2. V shed 0 bases, J shed 9 bases, and the junction held 11 bases outside the gene matches. Germline V CDR1 and CDR2: SGHRS, YFSETQ. This CDR3 has 17 residues. DNA for the CDR3: TGCGCCAGCAGCTTGGCCGTGGTAGCGGGAGGGCTGGGTGAGCAGTTCTTC. As protein: CASSLAVVAGGLGEQFF.

This clone is a singleton in its sample. J is TRBJ1-4 and V is TRBV29-1; perhaps TRBD1 as D (5 bases). The V gene's germline CDR1 is SQVTM and CDR2 ANQGSEA. V was clipped by 4 bases and J by 8 bases, with 11 bases between them. This CDR3 has 12 amino acids. CDR3 bases: TGCAGCGTTGCCAGGGTAGGAGAAAAACTGTTTTTT. It codes for CSVARVGEKLFF.

CDR3 amino acids: CASSYGTSQETQYF. In nucleotides, the CDR3 is TGTGCCAGCAGTTACGGGACATCCCAAGAGACCCAGTACTTC. The rearrangement joins TRBV6-6 to TRBJ2-5, with D tentatively TRBD1 (6 bases). The germline gives CDR1 MNHNY, CDR2 SVGAGI (reference sequence). This CDR3 has 14 residues. V gave up 2 bases and J gave up 1 base, with 8 bases separating them.

V gene TRBV28 combines with J gene TRBJ2-2, with TRBD2 identical over 10 bases. Germline CDR1 MDHEN, CDR2 SYDVKM. After removal of 4 bases from V and 6 bases from J, the junction contained 11 bases not matched to a gene. This CDR3 is 17 amino acids long. The CDR3 sequence is CASSSASGRRWSGELFF. The DNA for the CDR3 is TGTGCCAGCAGTTCGGCTAGCGGGAGACGATGGTCCGGGGAGCTGTTTTTT.

The rearrangement links TRBV9 to TRBJ2-1; TRBD2 agrees at 13 bases. Germline V gene sequence: CDR1 SGDLS, CDR2 YYNGEE. The CDR3 is 17 amino acids. V lost 2 bases to trimming and J lost 4 bases; unmatched junction nucleotides: 6. This chain's CDR3 is CASSVGLAGASYNEQFF. The CDR3 bases are TGTGCCAGCAGCGTCGGACTAGCGGGAGCATCTTACAATGAGCAGTTCTTC.

The genes are TRBV9 and TRBJ2-7, with D uncertain. Germline CDR1 reads SGDLS; CDR2 reads YYNGEE. V lost 0 bases and J 3 bases, leaving 7 bases between the germline ends. The CDR3 totals 13 residues. CDR3 DNA sequence: TGTGCCAGCAGCGTAGGGCCGGGCTACGAGCAGTACTTC. Translated: CASSVGPGYEQYF.

The chain joins TRBV7-2 to TRBJ2-1; 12 positions match TRBD2. This CDR3 region has 14 residues. Germline lookup yields CDR1 SGHTA and CDR2 FQGNSA. After removal of 4 bases from V and 8 bases from J, the junction contained 3 bases not matched to a gene. For the CDR3, the DNA is TGTGCCAGCAGCTCGACTAGCGGGAGAGATGAGCAGTTCTTC. Protein sequence: CASSSTSGRDEQFF.

This sequence joins TRBV4-3 and TRBJ1-1, with 10 bases aligning to TRBD1. Unmatched junction bases numbered 5, after V lost 4 bases and J lost 3 bases. The CDR3 is made up of 15 amino acids. CDR1 is LGHNA and CDR2 is YSLEER in the germline V gene. The CDR3 DNA reads as TGCGCCAGCAGCCGGGGCGGGACAGGGGACACTGAAGCTTTCTTT. Translating it yields CASSRGGTGDTEAFF.

The chain has TRBV6-1 and TRBJ2-2; the match to TRBD2 covers 9 bases. Losses at the gene ends were 6 bases for V and 3 bases for J; bases not matched to a gene: 5. Per the germline V gene, CDR1 is MNHNS and CDR2 is SASEGT. The CDR3 extends over 15 amino acids. The CDR3 region is CASRRAGGDTGELFF. The CDR3, as DNA: TGTGCCAGCAGGAGAGCGGGAGGCGACACCGGGGAGCTGTTTTTT.

The CDR3 DNA sequence: TGTGCCATCAGCGGACAGGAAAACACCGGGGAGCTGTTTTTT. The encoded protein is CAISGQENTGELFF. The V gene is TRBV10-3, the J gene TRBJ2-2, with 7 bases aligning to TRBD1. Per the germline V gene, CDR1 is ENHRY and CDR2 is SYGVKD. J was trimmed by 2 bases and V by 6 bases; bases with no gene match: 3. This CDR3 comprises 14 residues.

The chain uses TRBV5-1 and TRBJ2-1; 9 positions match TRBD2. Unmatched junction bases numbered 4, after V lost 0 bases and J lost 6 bases. Germline CDR1 is SGHRS and CDR2 is YFSETQ. The CDR3 covers 15 residues. The CDR3 DNA reads TGCGCCAGCAGCTTGGTTATAGCGGGAGTCAATGAGCAGTTCTTC. It is translated as CASSLVIAGVNEQFF.

The V call is TRBV19, the J call TRBJ2-5, with a possible D match to TRBD1 (5 bases). Germline CDR1 and CDR2: LNHDA and SQIVND (reference sequence). CDR3 length: 14 amino acids. V lost 0 bases, J lost 2 bases, and 7 bases lay in between. The CDR3 loop reads CASSIDAGQETQYF. The CDR3 region has the DNA TGTGCCAGTAGTATAGATGCAGGGCAAGAGACCCAGTACTTC.

The chain is built from TRBV6-5 and TRBJ2-7; 9 bases are a match to TRBD2. The CDR3 runs 14 residues. Germline trimming cut 3 bases from V and 2 bases from J; bases unmatched to any gene: 2. Germline loops: CDR1 MNHEY, CDR2 SVGAGI. In nucleotides, the CDR3 is TGTGCCAGCAGTTATAGCGGGAGTCCCTACGAGCAGTACTTC. It translates to CASSYSGSPYEQYF.

The chain employs TRBV1 and TRBJ1-5; the D call TRBD1 from the table was never checked on the DNA. TRBV1 is a listed pseudogene. The CDR3 is 16 amino acids. This CDR3 is CTSSQDWMTDNQPQHF. CDR3 sequence (DNA): TGCACCAGCAGCCAAGACTGGATGACAGATAATCAGCCCCAGCATTTT.